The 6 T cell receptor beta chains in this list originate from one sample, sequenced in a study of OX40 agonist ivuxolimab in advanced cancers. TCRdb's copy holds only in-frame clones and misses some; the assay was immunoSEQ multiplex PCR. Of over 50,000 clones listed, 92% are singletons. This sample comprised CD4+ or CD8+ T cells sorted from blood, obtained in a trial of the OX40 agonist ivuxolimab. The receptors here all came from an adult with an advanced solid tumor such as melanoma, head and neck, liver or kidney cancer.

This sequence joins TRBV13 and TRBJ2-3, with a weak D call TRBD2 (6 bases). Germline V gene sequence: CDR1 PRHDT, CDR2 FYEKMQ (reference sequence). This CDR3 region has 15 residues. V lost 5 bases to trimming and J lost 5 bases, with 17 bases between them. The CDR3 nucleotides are TGTGCCAGCAGCCAACGGGGGATGATGATAGATACGCAGTATTTT. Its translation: CASSQRGMMIDTQYF.

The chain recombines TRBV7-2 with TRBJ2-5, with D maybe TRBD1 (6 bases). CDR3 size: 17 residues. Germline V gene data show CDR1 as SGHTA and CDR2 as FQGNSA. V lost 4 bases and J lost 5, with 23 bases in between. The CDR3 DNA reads TGTGCCAGCAGCTCAGTAGGTTTGGGGGCCTGGAGTGAGACCCAGTACTTC. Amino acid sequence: CASSSVGLGAWSETQYF.

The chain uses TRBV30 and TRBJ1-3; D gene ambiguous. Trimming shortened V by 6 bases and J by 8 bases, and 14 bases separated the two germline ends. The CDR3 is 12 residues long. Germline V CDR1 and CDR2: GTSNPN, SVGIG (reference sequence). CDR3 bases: TGTGCCTGCAGACAAGACGTGTACACCATATATTTT. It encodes CACRQDVYTIYF.

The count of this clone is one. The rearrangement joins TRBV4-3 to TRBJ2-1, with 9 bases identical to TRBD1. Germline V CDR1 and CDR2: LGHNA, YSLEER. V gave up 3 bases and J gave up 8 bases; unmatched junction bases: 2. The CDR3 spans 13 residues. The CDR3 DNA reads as TGCGCCAGCAGCCACGGACAGGGGTATGAGCAGTTCTTC. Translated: CASSHGQGYEQFF.

The CDR3 DNA follows: TGTGCCAGCAGCGGGCACGACAGGGGGCCATACGAGCAGTACTTC. Amino acids: CASSGHDRGPYEQYF. The V and J genes are TRBV11-2 and TRBJ2-7, with 10 bases aligning to TRBD1. The V and J ends lost 5 bases and 4 bases, in that order; junction bases with no gene match: 8. Germline CDR1 and CDR2: SGHAT and FQNNGV. This CDR3 is 15 amino acids long.

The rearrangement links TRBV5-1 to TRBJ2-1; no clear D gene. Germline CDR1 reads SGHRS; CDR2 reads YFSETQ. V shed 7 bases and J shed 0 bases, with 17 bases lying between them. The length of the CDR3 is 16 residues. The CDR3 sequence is CASRPVYARSYNEQFF. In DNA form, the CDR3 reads TGCGCCAGCCGCCCGGTTTACGCCCGCTCCTACAATGAGCAGTTCTTC.